One T cell receptor (beta chain) is described in this entry. The sample originates from a study of blood T cell repertoires in COVID-19. Method: immunoSEQ multiplex PCR; TCRdb's copy keeps in-frame clones and lacks some. The sample holds just under 40,000 clones, roughly 85% seen once. The receptor's source is a human donor in a cohort sampled during active COVID-19. Sequences were obtained from peripheral blood.

Here the CDR3 DNA reads TGCGCCAGCAGCTTTGGAAGGACAGGGCCTTCTTATGGCTACACCTTC. It yields the protein CASSFGRTGPSYGYTF. V and J are TRBV5-1 and TRBJ1-2; 8 bases match TRBD1. The length of the CDR3 is 16 residues. Trimming removed 2 bases from V and 5 bases from J; junction bases left unmatched: 11. Germline CDR1 is SGHRS and CDR2 is YFSETQ.